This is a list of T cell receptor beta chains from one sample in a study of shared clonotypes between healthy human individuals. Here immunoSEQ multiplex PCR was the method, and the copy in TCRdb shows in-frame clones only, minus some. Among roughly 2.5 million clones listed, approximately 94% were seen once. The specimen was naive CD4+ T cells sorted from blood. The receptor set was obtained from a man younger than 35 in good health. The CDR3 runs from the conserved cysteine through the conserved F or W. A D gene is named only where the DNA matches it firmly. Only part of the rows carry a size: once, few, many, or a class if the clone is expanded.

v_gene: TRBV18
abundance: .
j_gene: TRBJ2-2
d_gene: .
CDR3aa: CASSRVADTGELFF
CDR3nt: TGTGCCAGCTCTAGGGTTGCCGACACCGGGGAGCTGTTTTTT

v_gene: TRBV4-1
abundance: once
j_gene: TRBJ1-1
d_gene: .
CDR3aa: CASSQEVGRSNTEAFF
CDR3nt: TGCGCCAGCAGCCAAGAAGTAGGCAGGTCGAACACTGAAGCTTTCTTT

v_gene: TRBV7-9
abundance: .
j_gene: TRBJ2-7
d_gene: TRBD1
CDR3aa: CASSSDRGSPYEQYF
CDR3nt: TGTGCCAGCAGCTCGGACAGGGGATCCCCCTACGAGCAGTACTTC

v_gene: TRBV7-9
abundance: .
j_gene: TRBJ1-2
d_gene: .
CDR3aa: CASSSGDGSNYGYTF
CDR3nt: TGTGCCAGCAGCTCAGGGGACGGATCTAACTATGGCTACACCTTC

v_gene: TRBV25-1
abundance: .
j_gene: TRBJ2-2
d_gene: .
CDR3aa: CASRQTGNTGELFF
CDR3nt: TGTGCCAGCAGGCAGACAGGGAACACCGGGGAGCTGTTTTTT

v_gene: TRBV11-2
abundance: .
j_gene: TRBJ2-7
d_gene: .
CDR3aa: CASSPQRGSSYEQYF
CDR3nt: TGTGCCAGCAGCCCTCAGAGGGGAAGCTCCTACGAGCAGTACTTC

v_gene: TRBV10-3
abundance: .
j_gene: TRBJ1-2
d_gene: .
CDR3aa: CAISDLWGDYGYTF
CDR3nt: TGTGCCATCAGTGACCTTTGGGGGGACTATGGCTACACCTTC

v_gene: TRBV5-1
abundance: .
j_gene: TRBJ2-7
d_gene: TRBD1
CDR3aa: CASSRGQGEVYEQYF
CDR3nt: TGCGCCAGCAGCCGGGGACAGGGGGAAGTCTACGAGCAGTACTTC

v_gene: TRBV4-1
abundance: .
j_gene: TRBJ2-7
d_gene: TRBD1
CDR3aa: CASSQPGQEFSYEQYF
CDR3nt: TGCGCCAGCAGCCAACCGGGACAGGAGTTCTCCTACGAGCAGTACTTC

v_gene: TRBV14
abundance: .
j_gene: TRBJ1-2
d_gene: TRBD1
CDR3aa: CASSRYPGQGRYGYTF
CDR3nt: TGTGCCAGCAGCCGGTACCCGGGACAGGGCAGATATGGCTACACCTTC

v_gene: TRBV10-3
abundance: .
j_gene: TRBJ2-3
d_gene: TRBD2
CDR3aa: CAISAKRGAPTDTQYF
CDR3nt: TGTGCCATCAGTGCCAAGCGGGGGGCCCCCACAGATACGCAGTATTTT

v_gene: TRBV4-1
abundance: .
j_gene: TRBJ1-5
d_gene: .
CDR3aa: CASSQDRGVSNQPQHF
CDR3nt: TGCGCCAGCAGCCAAGATCGAGGGGTGAGCAATCAGCCCCAGCATTTT

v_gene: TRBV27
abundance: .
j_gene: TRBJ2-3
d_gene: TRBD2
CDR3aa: CASSFSSVGGGTQYF
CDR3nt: TGTGCCAGCAGTTTTTCTTCCGTTGGGGGGGGTACGCAGTATTTT

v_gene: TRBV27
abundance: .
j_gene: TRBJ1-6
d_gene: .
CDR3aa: CASSFWGDNSPLHF
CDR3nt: TGTGCCAGCAGTTTTTGGGGGGATAATTCACCCCTCCACTTT

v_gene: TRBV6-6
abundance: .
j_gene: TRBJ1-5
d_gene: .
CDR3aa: CASSDNRHDDQPQHF
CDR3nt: TGTGCCAGCAGTGATAATCGACACGACGATCAGCCCCAGCATTTT

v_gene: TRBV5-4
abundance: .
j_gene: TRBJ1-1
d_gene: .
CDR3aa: CASSLLKTEAFF
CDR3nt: TGTGCCAGCAGCTTACTCAAGACTGAAGCTTTCTTT

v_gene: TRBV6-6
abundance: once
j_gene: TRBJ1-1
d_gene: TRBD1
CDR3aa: CASSSPTGASTEAFF
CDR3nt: TGTGCCAGCAGTTCCCCGACAGGGGCGAGCACTGAAGCTTTCTTT

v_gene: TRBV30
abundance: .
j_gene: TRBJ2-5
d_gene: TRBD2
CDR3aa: CACSSGVGQETQYF
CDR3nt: TGTGCCTGCTCTAGCGGGGTCGGACAAGAGACCCAGTACTTC

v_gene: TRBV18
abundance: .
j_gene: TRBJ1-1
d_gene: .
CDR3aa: CASSALRLTGNTEAFF
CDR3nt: TGTGCCAGCTCAGCACTCCGGTTGACAGGGAACACTGAAGCTTTCTTT

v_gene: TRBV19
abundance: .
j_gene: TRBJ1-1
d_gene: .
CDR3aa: CASSILRVGTEAFF
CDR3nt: TGTGCCAGTAGTATTCTAAGGGTTGGCACTGAAGCTTTCTTT

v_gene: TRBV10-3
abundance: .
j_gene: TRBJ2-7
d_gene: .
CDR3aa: CAISESGQVEQYF
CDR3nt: TGTGCCATCAGTGAGTCGGGGCAGGTAGAGCAGTACTTC

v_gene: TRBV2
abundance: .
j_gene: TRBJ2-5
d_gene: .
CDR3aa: CASSSQETQYF
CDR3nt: TGTGCCAGCAGTTCTCAGGAGACCCAGTACTTC

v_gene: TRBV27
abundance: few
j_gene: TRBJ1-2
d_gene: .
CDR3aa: CASSSSMGYGYTF
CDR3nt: TGTGCCAGCAGCTCTTCTATGGGCTATGGCTACACCTTC

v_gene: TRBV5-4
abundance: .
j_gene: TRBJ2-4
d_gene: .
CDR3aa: CASSLGGEQNIQYF
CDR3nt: TGTGCCAGCAGCTTGGGGGGGGAACAAAACATTCAGTACTTC